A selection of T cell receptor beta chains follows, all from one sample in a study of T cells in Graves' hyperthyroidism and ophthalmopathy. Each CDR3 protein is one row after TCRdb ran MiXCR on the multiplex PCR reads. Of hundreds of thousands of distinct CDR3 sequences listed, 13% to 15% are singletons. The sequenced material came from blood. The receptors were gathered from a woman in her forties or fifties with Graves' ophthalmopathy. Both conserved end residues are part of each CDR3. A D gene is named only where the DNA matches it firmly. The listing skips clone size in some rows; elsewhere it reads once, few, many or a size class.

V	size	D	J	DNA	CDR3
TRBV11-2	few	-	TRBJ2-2	TGTGCCAGCAGCTTATTGGCCACCGGGGAGCTGGTTTTT	CASSLLATGELVF
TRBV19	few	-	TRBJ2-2	TGTGCCAGCCAAGAGATGGACCTTACGAACACCGGGGAGCTGTTTTTT	CASQEMDLTNTGELFF
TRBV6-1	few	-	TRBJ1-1	TGTGCCAGCAGTTCCGACCGGAACACTGAAGATTTCTTT	CASSSDRNTEDFF
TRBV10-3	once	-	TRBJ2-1	TGTGCCATCAGTGAGTCCGCACGACAATACAATGAGCAGTTCTTC	CAISESARQYNEQFF
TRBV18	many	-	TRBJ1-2	TGTGCCAGCTCACCCCCACGCCGTACCGACACCGGCTACACCTTC	CASSPPRRTDTGYTF
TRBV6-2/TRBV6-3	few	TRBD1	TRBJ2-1	TGTGCCAGCAGTTATCCGGGGACAGGGGGCCACAATGAGCAGTTCTTC	CASSYPGTGGHNEQFF
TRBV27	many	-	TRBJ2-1	TGTGCCAGCACCCCCCGAGAGCATTACCGATACAATGAGCAGTTCTTC	CASTPREHYRYNEQFF
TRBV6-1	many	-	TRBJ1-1	TGTGCCAGCAGTGAAATCCGGGGGGCGCGGGTGAACACTGAAGCTTTCTTT	CASSEIRGARVNTEAFF
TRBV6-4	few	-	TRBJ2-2	TGTGCCAGCAGTGAAGGGGTTACCACCGGGGAGCTGTTTTTT	CASSEGVTTGELFF
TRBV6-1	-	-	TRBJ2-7	TGTGCCACCGGACTTCAGGTTTACGAGCGGTACTTC	CATGLQVYERYF
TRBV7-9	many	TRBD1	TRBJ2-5	TGTGCCAGCAGCAACGACAGGGCCAACCAAGAGACCCAGTACTTC	CASSNDRANQETQYF
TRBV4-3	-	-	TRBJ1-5	TGCGCCAGCAGCCAATTAATCTTCGGTCAGCCCCAGCATTTT	CASSQLIFGQPQHF
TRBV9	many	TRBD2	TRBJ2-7	TGTGCCAGCAGCGTAGGTAGCGGGTTCCCCTACGAGCAGTACTTC	CASSVGSGFPYEQYF
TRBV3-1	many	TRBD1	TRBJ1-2	TGTGCCAGCAGCCGGATGGGACAGGGAAAAGGCTACACCTTC	CASSRMGQGKGYTF
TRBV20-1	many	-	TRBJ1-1	TGCAGTGCTAGAGATGGGGGGAAGAACACTGAAGCTTTCTTT	CSARDGGKNTEAFF
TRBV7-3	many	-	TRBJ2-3	TGTGCCAGCAGCTTAAATGGCGCAGGGGTGGCAGATACGCAGTATTTT	CASSLNGAGVADTQYF
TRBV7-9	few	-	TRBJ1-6	TGTGCCAGCAGCTTAAGCCCCGGGACCGGGAATTCACCCCTCCACTTT	CASSLSPGTGNSPLHF
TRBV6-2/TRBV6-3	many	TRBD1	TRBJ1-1	TGTGCCAGCAGTTACCGTCGAGCCGACAGGGGCACCGGAGCTTTCTTT	CASSYRRADRGTGAFF
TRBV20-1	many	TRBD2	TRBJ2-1	TGCAGTGCTAGTTCAGGAAGTAGCGGGAGAACCTACAATGAGCAGTTCTTC	CSASSGSSGRTYNEQFF
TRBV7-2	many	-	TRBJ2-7	TGTGCCAGCAGCCTCCGATCCCGGGTCTACGAGCAGTACTTC	CASSLRSRVYEQYF
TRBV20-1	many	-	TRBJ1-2	TGCAGTGCTAGAATGGGGAACTATGGCTACACCTTC	CSARMGNYGYTF
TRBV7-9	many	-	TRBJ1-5	TGTGCCAGCTCCGGGTCCAATCAGCCCCAGCATTTT	CASSGSNQPQHF
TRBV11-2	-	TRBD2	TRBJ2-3	TGTGCCAGCAGCTTAGTACTAGCGGGAGGGTCTTCAGATACGCAGTATTTT	CASSLVLAGGSSDTQYF
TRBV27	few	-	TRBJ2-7	TGTGCCAGCAGTTTATCAAGGCCAGCCTACGAGCAGTACTTC	CASSLSRPAYEQYF
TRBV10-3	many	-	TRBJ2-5	TGTGCCATCGGGGGGACAGAAGAGACCCAGTACTTC	CAIGGTEETQYF
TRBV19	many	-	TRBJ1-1	TGTGCCAGTCGTACCCCCTTAGAGGATGACACTGAAGCTTTCTTT	CASRTPLEDDTEAFF
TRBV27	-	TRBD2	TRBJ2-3	TGTGCCAGCAGTCCCGGGGCTAGCGGGAGGATGACAGATACGCAGTATTTT	CASSPGASGRMTDTQYF
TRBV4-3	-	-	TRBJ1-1	TGCGCCAGCAGCCAAGAAAATTGGGGGAACACTGAAGCTTTCTTT	CASSQENWGNTEAFF
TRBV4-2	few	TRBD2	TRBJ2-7	TGTGCCAGCAGCCAAGTAGCGGGAGGGCTCAACGAGCAGTACTTC	CASSQVAGGLNEQYF
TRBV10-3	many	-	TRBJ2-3	TGTGCCATCAGTAACTCGGACGCAGGCGGTACGCAGTATTTT	CAISNSDAGGTQYF